This is a list of T cell receptor beta chains from one sample in a study of cytomegalovirus exposure and HLA in healthy donors. This table comes from immunoSEQ multiplex PCR, and its TCRdb copy is limited to in-frame clones, with some not included. Here the sample spans 100,000 or so clones, nearly 80% being singletons. The sample comprised PBMCs. Receptors originate from a woman in her thirties or forties in good health and CMV-seropositive. CDR3s include the opening cysteine and the closing phenylalanine or tryptophan. Fields, in order: J gene, D gene, V gene, clone size, CDR3 DNA, CDR3 protein. A D gene is named only where the DNA matches it firmly. Rows give clone size only sometimes, using once, few, many, or a class for an expanded clone.

TRBJ2-3 - TRBV11-3 - TGTGCCAGCAGCTTCCCTTTCCCTCACAGGGCATGGGCAGATACGCAGTATTTT CASSFPFPHRAWADTQYF
TRBJ2-1 - TRBV5-1 - TGCGCCAGCAGCTTGTTCCAGCGGAATTACAATGAGCAGTTCTTC CASSLFQRNYNEQFF
TRBJ2-5 TRBD1 TRBV7-3 - TGTGCCAGCAGCTTAGTACAGGGGGGGACCCAGTACTTC CASSLVQGGTQYF
TRBJ1-1 - TRBV30 - TGTGCCTGGAGTGCAGGGAGGCGGAACACTGAAGCTTTCTTT CAWSAGRRNTEAFF
TRBJ1-1 - TRBV30 - TGTGCCTGGAGTGTACTAGGGACACCTGAAGCTTTCTTT CAWSVLGTPEAFF
TRBJ2-7 TRBD2 TRBV7-2 - TGTGCCAGCAGCGCCACTAGCGGGAGGATGTCCGAGCAGTACTTC CASSATSGRMSEQYF
TRBJ1-5 - TRBV5-6 - TGTGCCAGCAGCTTGGAAGGGGTCGGTAGCAATCAGCCCCAGCATTTT CASSLEGVGSNQPQHF
TRBJ1-1 TRBD1 TRBV19 few TGTGCCAGTGAGCCCCGAAGGACAGGGAACACTGAAGCTTTCTTT CASEPRRTGNTEAFF
TRBJ2-4 - TRBV11-2 - TGTGCCAGCAGCTTAGGGGGGACAAAAGCCAAAAACATTCAGTACTTC CASSLGGTKAKNIQYF
TRBJ2-7 TRBD1 TRBV30 - TGTGCCTGGAGTCTGGGACAGGGCCTCTACGAGCAGTACTTC CAWSLGQGLYEQYF
TRBJ1-1 - TRBV7-9 few TGTGCCAGCAGCCTGCGGTCAGTGAACACTGAAGCTTTCTTT CASSLRSVNTEAFF
TRBJ2-3 TRBD2 TRBV28 - TGTGCCAGCAGTTTCTCCCTACTAGCGGGAGGCACAGATACGCAGTATTTT CASSFSLLAGGTDTQYF
TRBJ1-5 - TRBV19 - TGTGCCAGTACCATTAAATCGACAGGTTATAGCAATCAGCCCCAGCATTTT CASTIKSTGYSNQPQHF
TRBJ2-1 TRBD2 TRBV7-3 once TGTGCCAGCAGCTTAACAGTGATAGCGGGCAATGAGCAGTTCTTC CASSLTVIAGNEQFF
TRBJ1-2 TRBD1 TRBV7-9 - TGTGCCAGCAGCCCTCAGGACAGGGAATTTCACTATGGCTACACCTTC CASSPQDREFHYGYTF
TRBJ2-7 TRBD2 TRBV7-3 - TGTGCCAGCAGCCCCCAAGGGACTACCTTGGGGGAGCAGTACTTC CASSPQGTTLGEQYF
TRBJ2-7 TRBD1 TRBV5-8 - TGTGCCAGCAAAGGACAGGCCTACGAGCAGTACTTC CASKGQAYEQYF
TRBJ1-2 TRBD1 TRBV11-3 - TGTGCCAGCAGCTTAGGGACAGGGGAGCATGGCTACACCTTC CASSLGTGEHGYTF
TRBJ2-3 TRBD2 TRBV18 - TGTGCCAGCTCATGGGGGGGACCCACAGATACGCAGTATTTT CASSWGGPTDTQYF
TRBJ2-7 TRBD2 TRBV7-2 - TGTGCCAGCAGCCGTAGCGGGAGTTCTGCCGAGCAGTACTTC CASSRSGSSAEQYF
TRBJ2-7 - TRBV18 - TGTGCCAGCTCACCTAGCGCAGGGGCCTACGAGCAGTACTTC CASSPSAGAYEQYF
TRBJ2-2 - TRBV28 - TGTGCCAGCAGTTTTTTTTCCAAAAACACCGGGGAGCTGTTTTTT CASSFFSKNTGELFF
TRBJ2-5 - TRBV7-2 - TGTGCCAGCAGCCCGGGACTGGTACAAGAGACCCAGTACTTC CASSPGLVQETQYF
TRBJ2-7 - TRBV5-8 few TGTGCCAGCCCCGGGGAACCCTACGAGCAGTACTTC CASPGEPYEQYF